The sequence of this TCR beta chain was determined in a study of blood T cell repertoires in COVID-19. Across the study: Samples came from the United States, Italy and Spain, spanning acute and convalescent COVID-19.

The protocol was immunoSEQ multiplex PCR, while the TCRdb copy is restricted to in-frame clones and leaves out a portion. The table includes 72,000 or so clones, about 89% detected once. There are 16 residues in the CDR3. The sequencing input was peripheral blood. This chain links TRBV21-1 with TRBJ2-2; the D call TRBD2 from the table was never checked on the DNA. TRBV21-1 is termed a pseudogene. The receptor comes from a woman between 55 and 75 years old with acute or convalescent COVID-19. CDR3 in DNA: TGTGCCAGCAGCAAAGCGAACGGGGTAAACACCGGGGAGCTGTTTTTT. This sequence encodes CASSKANGVNTGELFF.